The present TCR beta chain was sequenced within a study of shared clonotypes between healthy human individuals. The V gene's germline CDR1 is MDHEN and CDR2 SYDVKM. The V end lost 1 base, the J end lost 5 bases, and 3 bases lay between the germline ends. The CDR3 totals 11 residues. The sample holds a few counts of this clone. Terminally differentiated effector memory CD45RA+ cells were excluded from the naive CD8 cells, which were CD45RO-negative and positively selected for CCR7. This was a deep-level run. For sorted subsets, about 200 ng DNA per replicate equaled roughly 30,000 T cell genomes. Data came from immunoSEQ multiplex PCR; TCRdb stores just in-frame clones and leaves some out. The sample holds about 1,900,000 clones, about 95% seen once.

Sequenced material: naive CD8+ T cells sorted from blood. The chain links TRBV28 to TRBJ2-7; D is undetermined. The TCR sequence derives from a young man in good health. The CDR3 DNA sequence: TGTGCCAGCAGTTTATTCCACGAGCAGTACTTC. It codes for CASSLFHEQYF.